What follows is one T cell receptor (beta chain) and its context. Its antigen remains unidentified. The sample comes from a study of cytomegalovirus exposure and HLA in healthy donors. Findings and limits, study-wide: Serostatus for CMV was the only available immune exposure information. TCR sequences were mostly rare, though some public TCRs occurred in many donors. Previous analysis showed most TCR beta V segments were productive about 87% or about 30% of the time.

Primers for the PCR totalled 60 Vbeta and 13 Jbeta. Original processing notes: Around 83 million unique TCR beta chains, some 11 million shared, were counted in a later analysis. The protocol was immunoSEQ multiplex PCR, while the TCRdb copy is restricted to in-frame clones and leaves out a portion. V and J calls and clone size are those listed in that table; D and trimming were worked out from the DNA. The sample yields over 150,000 clones, around 69% seen once. V gave up 6 bases and J gave up 3 bases, with 8 bases separating them. The CDR3 consists of 11 residues. Germline-derived CDR1 and CDR2 are SQVTM and ANQGSEA.

Sequencing was performed on PBMCs. The chain links TRBV29-1 to TRBJ2-5; D is uncertain. The receptor's source is a woman aged 25 to 39 in good health and CMV-seronegative. The CDR3 nucleotides are TGCAGCGTCTATGGTGAAGAGACCCAGTACTTC. Protein sequence: CSVYGEETQYF. Together with reference TRBV29-1 and TRBJ2-5, the CDR3 gives the full variable domain: SAVISQKPSRDICQRGTSLTIQCQVDSQVTMMFWYRQQPGQSLTLIATANQGSEATYESGFVIDKFPISRPNLTFSTLTVSNMSPEDSSIYLCSVYGEETQYFGPGTRLLVL.